This T cell receptor (beta chain) emerged from a study of technical replicates of blood from a handful of donors. Method: immunoSEQ multiplex PCR; TCRdb's copy keeps in-frame clones and lacks some. The data show roughly 60,000 clones, with 91% seen just once and around 3.6% held by the top ten. Germline V gene sequence: CDR1 SGHAT, CDR2 FQNNGV. V lost 5 bases and J 1 base, leaving 10 bases between the germline ends. CDR3 length: 14 residues. The sample was PBMCs. The TCR originated in a human donor in good health. Some clones in this sample may be carry-over from other donors' samples. The V gene is TRBV11-2, the J gene TRBJ2-3; D unresolved. The CDR3 loop is CASSAKSGTDTQYF. The CDR3 coding sequence is TGTGCCAGCAGCGCTAAGTCGGGCACAGATACGCAGTATTTT.